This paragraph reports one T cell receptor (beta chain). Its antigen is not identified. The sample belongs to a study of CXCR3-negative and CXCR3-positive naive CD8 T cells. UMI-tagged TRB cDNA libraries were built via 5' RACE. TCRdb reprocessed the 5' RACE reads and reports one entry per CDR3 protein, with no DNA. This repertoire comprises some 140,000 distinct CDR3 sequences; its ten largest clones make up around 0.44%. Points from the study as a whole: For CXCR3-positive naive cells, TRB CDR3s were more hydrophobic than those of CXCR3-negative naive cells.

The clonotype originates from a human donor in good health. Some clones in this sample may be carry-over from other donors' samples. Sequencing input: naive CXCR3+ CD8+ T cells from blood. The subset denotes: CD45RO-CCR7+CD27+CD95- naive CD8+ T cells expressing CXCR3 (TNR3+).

CDR3 sequence: CASSLGTSGEQFF. V gene TRBV7-6 combines with J gene TRBJ2-1; there is no DNA to check the TCRdb D call of TRBD2. Germline V lookup: CDR1 SGHVS, CDR2 FNYEAQ. The CDR3 sequence is 13 residues long.